The 25 T cell receptor beta chains below come from one sample, sequenced in a study of blood T cell repertoires in COVID-19. Assay: immunoSEQ multiplex PCR; the TCRdb copy retains only in-frame clones and omits some. Of about 140,000 clones listed, around 80% were seen once; the top ten hold under 9.5%. Sequenced sample: peripheral blood. Receptors originate from a woman over 75 in a cohort sampled during active or convalescent COVID-19.

V is TRBV28 and J is TRBJ2-2; TRBD2 aligns across 8 bases. Trimming cost V 5 bases and J 5 bases; bases outside gene matches: 19. Germline values: CDR1 MDHEN, CDR2 SYDVKM. This CDR3 spans 19 amino acids. The CDR3 coding sequence is TGTGCCAGCAGTCTGTTCGGGTTGGGCGGGGGGTCCCCGACCGGGGAGCTGTTTTTT. Its translation: CASSLFGLGGGSPTGELFF. Using reference TRBV28 and TRBJ2-2 for the parts outside the CDR3, the full variable domain is DVKVTQSSRYLVKRTGEKVFLECVQDMDHENMFWYRQDPGLGLRLIYFSYDVKMKEKGDIPEGYSVSREKKERFSLILESASTNQTSMYLCASSLFGLGGGSPTGELFFGEGSRLTVL.

The chain links TRBV7-2 to TRBJ2-1, with 12 bases that match TRBD2. The CDR3 has 13 residues. In germline, CDR1 is SGHTA, CDR2 FQGNSA. The trim removed 3 bases at V and 15 bases at J, leaving 6 bases unmatched. The CDR3 DNA reads TGTGCCAGCAGCTTCCAGCTAGCGGGGGGGCGGTTCTTC. Its translation: CASSFQLAGGRFF.

The chain couples TRBV5-8 to TRBJ1-2; D unresolved. V was cut by 1 base and J by 3 bases, with 7 bases left in between. The germline V gene encodes CDR1 SGHTS and CDR2 YDEGEE. The CDR3 extends over 13 amino acids. The CDR3 bases are TGTGCCAGCAGCTTGTATCAGTACTATGGCTACACCTTC. Translating it yields CASSLYQYYGYTF.

The rearrangement joins TRBV3-1 (or the pseudogene TRBV3-2) to TRBJ1-6, with D hard to call. V lost 3 bases, J lost 7 bases, and 10 bases lay in between. The germline CDR1 and CDR2 sequences are LGHDT and YNNKEL (reference sequence). This CDR3 spans 14 amino acids. This CDR3 reads CASSQGFPNSPLHF. CDR3 coding DNA: TGTGCCAGCAGCCAGGGCTTCCCAAATTCACCCCTCCACTTT.

This rearrangement joins TRBV3-1 (or the pseudogene TRBV3-2) to TRBJ2-5; 12 bases agree with TRBD2. CDR3 length: 16 amino acids. J was trimmed by 5 bases and V by 4 bases; bases with no gene match: 8. Per the germline V gene, CDR1 is LGHDT and CDR2 is YNNKEL (reference sequence). The CDR3 spells CASSLASGGATETQYF. For the CDR3, the DNA is TGTGCCAGCAGCCTAGCTAGCGGGGGGGCGACGGAGACCCAGTACTTC.

The rearrangement links TRBV10-2 to TRBJ1-6; D may be TRBD1 (5 bases). This CDR3 has 17 residues. The germline CDR1 and CDR2 sequences are WSHSY and SAAADI. Trimming left V 10 bases short and J 8 bases short, with 27 bases between. CDR3 residues: CATDRQRGELSDSPLHF. The CDR3 nucleotides are TGCGCCACCGACCGACAGCGCGGCGAACTTTCAGATTCACCCCTCCACTTT.

The chain recombines TRBV7-7 with TRBJ2-3; D is possibly TRBD2 (6 bases). CDR1 and CDR2 from the germline V gene are SSHAT and FNYEAQ (reference sequence). V lost 3 bases and J 6 bases, leaving 13 bases between the germline ends. This CDR3 has 14 amino acids. The CDR3 here is CASSLGGSSDTQYF. CDR3 sequence (DNA): TGTGCCAGCAGCTTGGGAGGATCGTCTGATACGCAGTATTTT.

The chain employs TRBV7-9 and TRBJ1-6, with 8 positions matching TRBD1. CDR1 is SEHNR and CDR2 is FQNEAQ in the germline V gene (reference sequence). The junction had 9 bases not matched to a gene; V was cut back by 3 bases and J by 11 bases. This CDR3 comprises 15 residues. Here the CDR3 DNA reads TGTGCCAGCAGCTTCGCCGGACAGGGATATACACCCCTCCACTTT. This gives the protein CASSFAGQGYTPLHF.

The rearrangement uses TRBV7-6 and TRBJ2-1; the D gene is possibly TRBD2 (5 bases). CDR1 is SGHVS, CDR2 FNYEAQ, per germline. The CDR3 sequence is 15 residues long. V lost 5 bases and J lost 9, with 20 bases in between. CDR3 region: CASSPPSGWLGEQFF. The CDR3 coding sequence is TGTGCCAGCAGCCCCCCCTCGGGGTGGCTCGGTGAGCAGTTCTTC.

The chain recombines TRBV27 with TRBJ1-2, with a tentative D call TRBD1 (6 bases). The CDR3 length is 13 residues. Trimming cost V 5 bases and J 8 bases, with 15 bases left between them. Germline assignment: CDR1 MNHEY and CDR2 SMNVEV (reference sequence). DNA of the CDR3: TGTGCCAGCAGTCGGTGGGGGCCCGGAGGCTACACCTTC. Protein: CASSRWGPGGYTF.

In nucleotides, the CDR3 is TGTGCCAGCAGCTTAGCGGGGGGTGAGACCCAGTACTTC. It yields the protein CASSLAGGETQYF. The chain carries TRBV7-9 and TRBJ2-5; D is possibly TRBD2 (6 bases). The CDR3 contains 13 residues. V lost 0 bases to trimming and J lost 5 bases, with 7 bases between them. In germline, CDR1 is SEHNR, CDR2 FQNEAQ (reference sequence). Full variable domain (rest looked up from reference TRBV7-9 and TRBJ2-5): DTGVSQNPRHKITKRGQNVTFRCDPISEHNRLYWYRQTLGQGPEFLTYFQNEAQLEKSRLLSDRFSAERPKGSFSTLEIQRTEQGDSAMYLCASSLAGGETQYFGPGTRLLVL.

This chain links TRBV21-1 with TRBJ2-7; the table gives TRBD2 as D, unverified against the DNA. TRBV21-1 has pseudogene status. This CDR3 is built from 16 residues. Written as DNA, the CDR3 is TGTGCCAGCAGCAAAGAGAGGAGACTTAGCTCCTACGAGCAGTACGTC. This codes for CASSKERRLSSYEQYV.

This clone showed up just a few times. The chain links TRBV5-5 to TRBJ1-1; 7 nucleotides line up with TRBD1. V lost 5 bases, J lost 0 bases, and 10 bases stayed unmatched. This CDR3 has 16 amino acids. Per germline, CDR1 SGHKS and CDR2 YYEKEE (reference sequence). CDR3 sequence reads: CASSSTLTGVNTEAFF. CDR3 in DNA: TGTGCCAGCAGTAGCACCCTAACAGGGGTGAACACTGAAGCTTTCTTT. Full variable domain (remainder filled in from reference TRBV5-5 and TRBJ1-1): DAGVTQSPTHLIKTRGQQVTLRCSPISGHKSVSWYQQVLGQGPQFIFQYYEKEERGRGNFPDRFSARQFPNYSSELNVNALLLGDSALYLCASSSTLTGVNTEAFFGQGTRLTVV.

A note on this clone: The sample carries other DNA sequences with the same CDR3. The chain joins TRBV18 to TRBJ2-5; D is uncertain. The CDR3 runs 13 residues. The germline V and J ends were trimmed by 2 bases and 2 bases, with 6 bases remaining between them. From germline, CDR1 is KGHSH and CDR2 LQKENI. CDR3 DNA sequence: TGTGCCAGCTCACCAGGCCAGCAAGAGACCCAGTACTTC. Amino acid sequence: CASSPGQQETQYF.

The gene calls are TRBV5-1 and TRBJ1-6, with D unclear. V was pared by 4 bases and J by 7 bases, with 9 bases between. CDR1 and CDR2 (germline): SGHRS, YFSETQ. There are 13 residues in the CDR3. Here the CDR3 DNA reads TGCGCCAGCAGCCTGAACCGGAATTCACCCCTCCACTTT. Amino acid sequence: CASSLNRNSPLHF.

V and J are TRBV27 and TRBJ1-6, with D maybe TRBD1 (5 bases). The length of the CDR3 is 14 residues. Per the germline V gene, CDR1 is MNHEY and CDR2 is SMNVEV (reference sequence). V was pared by 10 bases and J by 10 bases, with 20 bases between. CDR3 DNA: TGTGCCACCGCGGCGGGGGGGAAGGGGTCACCCCTCCACTTT. Translation: CATAAGGKGSPLHF.

This rearrangement joins TRBV5-1 to TRBJ2-3; a weak D match, TRBD2 (5 bases). The CDR3 consists of 14 residues. Germline values: CDR1 SGHRS, CDR2 YFSETQ. Trimming pared 1 base from V and 5 bases from J, leaving 11 bases between. The CDR3 DNA follows: TGCGCCAGCAGCTTGCCGGACTCTGAAGATACGCAGTATTTT. Translated, it gives CASSLPDSEDTQYF.

The rearrangement uses TRBV7-9 and TRBJ2-3, with TRBD2 matching 7 bases. The germline V gene encodes CDR1 SEHNR and CDR2 FQNEAQ (reference sequence). V trimming: 6 bases; J trimming: 2 bases; junction bases outside the gene matches: 8. This CDR3 is built from 15 residues. The CDR3 bases are TGTGCCAGCAGTTGGAGCGGGGTCCACACAGATACGCAGTATTTT. Encoded protein: CASSWSGVHTDTQYF. Complete variable domain (other parts from reference TRBV7-9 and TRBJ2-3): DTGVSQNPRHKITKRGQNVTFRCDPISEHNRLYWYRQTLGQGPEFLTYFQNEAQLEKSRLLSDRFSAERPKGSFSTLEIQRTEQGDSAMYLCASSWSGVHTDTQYFGPGTRLTVL.

V usage is TRBV12-3 or TRBV12-4 and J usage is TRBJ2-1, with TRBD1 as a possible D gene (5 bases). The CDR3 is 13 amino acids. The V gene lost 6 bases and the J gene lost 5 bases, with 11 bases spanning the gap. Here the CDR3 DNA reads TGTGCCAGCAGCCGCAGACAGAACAATGAGCAGTTCTTC. Translation: CASSRRQNNEQFF.

The chain has TRBV5-1 and TRBJ2-2, with 9 bases matching TRBD1. There are 16 residues in the CDR3. In germline, CDR1 is SGHRS, CDR2 YFSETQ. Trimming cost V 4 bases and J 8 bases; bases outside gene matches: 12. CDR3 coding DNA: TGCGCCAGCAGCCAACAGGGACAGGGCGCGTCGGGGGAGCTGTTTTTT. Its translation is CASSQQGQGASGELFF. Based on the CDR3 plus reference TRBV5-1 and TRBJ2-2, the full variable domain is KAGVTQTPRYLIKTRGQQVTLSCSPISGHRSVSWYQQTPGQGLQFLFEYFSETQRNKGNFPGRFSGRQFSNSRSEMNVSTLELGDSALYLCASSQQGQGASGELFFGEGSRLTVL.

The chain joins TRBV19 to TRBJ2-7; 8 nucleotides agree with TRBD1. The V gene end was trimmed by 6 bases and the J gene end by 1 base; junction bases not matched to a gene: 5. Per germline, CDR1 LNHDA and CDR2 SQIVND (reference sequence). The CDR3 has 14 residues. Here the CDR3 DNA reads TGTGCCAGTAGCCACGGACAGGGATCCTACGAGCAGTACTTC. Translated, it gives CASSHGQGSYEQYF. Full variable domain (remainder filled in from reference TRBV19 and TRBJ2-7): DGGITQSPKYLFRKEGQNVTLSCEQNLNHDAMYWYRQDPGQGLRLIYYSQIVNDFQKGDIAEGYSVSREKKESFPLTVTSAQKNPTAFYLCASSHGQGSYEQYFGPGTRLTVT.

The chain is built from TRBV28 and TRBJ2-3, with TRBD2 as a possible D gene (6 bases). Germline assignment: CDR1 MDHEN and CDR2 SYDVKM. This CDR3 has 16 amino acids. V lost 7 bases, J lost 1 base, and 18 bases lay in between. In DNA form, the CDR3 reads TGTGCCAGCAACCCCCGTCTAGCGAGAGGCACAGATACGCAGTATTTT. Encoded protein: CASNPRLARGTDTQYF.

The chain has TRBV7-3 and TRBJ1-1; D remains unclear. V dropped 3 bases and J dropped 1 base, with 9 bases sitting between them. There are 14 residues in the CDR3. In germline, CDR1 is SGHTA, CDR2 FQGTGA. This CDR3 reads CASSLAGRNTEAFF. CDR3 sequence (DNA): TGTGCCAGCAGCTTGGCGGGCCGGAACACTGAAGCTTTCTTT.

This chain links TRBV5-1 with TRBJ2-1; 7 positions agree with TRBD1. V shed 5 bases and J 9 bases; nucleotides not matched to a gene: 8. Per the germline V gene, CDR1 is SGHRS and CDR2 is YFSETQ. This CDR3 contains 13 residues. CDR3 amino acids: CASSLTGNGEQFF. The CDR3 coding sequence is TGCGCCAGCAGTTTGACAGGGAACGGTGAGCAGTTCTTC. Using reference TRBV5-1 and TRBJ2-1 for the parts outside the CDR3, the full variable domain is KAGVTQTPRYLIKTRGQQVTLSCSPISGHRSVSWYQQTPGQGLQFLFEYFSETQRNKGNFPGRFSGRQFSNSRSEMNVSTLELGDSALYLCASSLTGNGEQFFGPGTRLTVL.

The chain couples TRBV5-1 to TRBJ2-3; 15 bases match TRBD2. This CDR3 has 18 residues. J gave up 0 bases and V 0 bases, and 2 bases lay outside the gene matches. Germline CDR1 reads SGHRS; CDR2 reads YFSETQ. The CDR3 region has the DNA TGCGCCAGCAGCTTGGGCGGACTAGCGGGGGGGAGCACAGATACGCAGTATTTT. Translated: CASSLGGLAGGSTDTQYF.